This T cell receptor beta chain was documented in a study of T-cell reconstitution after alpha-beta-depleted transplantation in children (dated by TCRdb to about 2016). Concerning the study at large: The study quantitatively tracked T-cell immune reconstitution after TCRalphabeta/CD19-depleted allogeneic hematopoietic cell transplantation in children using TCR repertoire profiling.

The germline ends are 23 bases apart after V is trimmed by 7 bases and J by 1 base. Its CDR3 holds 17 amino acids, cysteine through phenylalanine. Only the CDR3 portion is preserved as DNA: 51 bases, with reading frame beginning at the first base. The germline V gene (reference sequence) sets CDR1 to SEHNR and CDR2 to FQNEAQ. This clonotype was recorded many times. Its antigen is unknown. Qualities for individual bases were not recorded, and no much larger clone is one base off. Library preparation employed PCR. The instrument was an Illumina HiSeq 2500. TCR library preparation used molecular barcoding, with unique molecular identifiers applied to normalize quantification of the TCRbeta repertoire. TCRdb cleaned the public reads at Q25 with fastp, built clones with MiXCR and kept in-frame beta chains. Rows with one shared CDR3 protein collapse into an entry with the most common genes and DNA. For this sample the table gives some 220,000 distinct CDR3 sequences, of which around 9.6% were detected only once. The top ten clones comprise approximately 5.9% of the sample.

The material was PBMCs from the stem cell graft donor, obtained from the stem cell graft. The V and J genes are TRBV7-9 and TRBJ2-7; TRBD2 might be the D gene, on 6 matching bases. This TCR was sampled from a human donor who donated a stem cell graft to a child with acute lymphoblastic leukemia. The DNA sequence is as follows: TGTGCCAGCACCTTGGGGATGGGACTGGAACCTTCCTACGAGCAGTACTTC. This gives the protein CASTLGMGLEPSYEQYF. Reference TRBV7-9 and TRBJ2-7 genes cover what lies past the CDR3, so the full variable domain is DTGVSQNPRHKITKRGQNVTFRCDPISEHNRLYWYRQTLGQGPEFLTYFQNEAQLEKSRLLSDRFSAERPKGSFSTLEIQRTEQGDSAMYLCASTLGMGLEPSYEQYFGPGTRLTVT.